This TCR beta chain stems from a study of blood T cell repertoires in COVID-19. Study overall: Sample material is recorded as cDNA or gDNA derived from T cells, B-cell-depleted T cells, or PBMCs.

While infection was still active, Seattle patients were enrolled and then followed longitudinally. In the study's own analysis: It was from reference gene primer amplification that nucleated cell counts were estimated. Profiled with immunoSEQ multiplex PCR; TCRdb holds only in-frame clones, not every one. V and J calls and clone size are those listed in that table; D and trimming were worked out from the DNA. This sample has 150,000 to 200,000 clones, with more than 80% found just once. Germline V CDR1 and CDR2: SGHNT, YENEEA. The CDR3 is 14 amino acids. The V and J ends lost 4 bases and 0 bases respectively, with 7 bases between them.

Sequencing was performed on peripheral blood. This clonotype was sampled from a woman older than 75 with COVID-19, enrolled during active disease. The V gene is TRBV11-3, the J gene TRBJ1-3, with D hard to call. CDR3 bases: TGTGCCAGCAGCTCAGGCCCCTCTGGAAACACCATATATTTT. Amino acids: CASSSGPSGNTIYF.